Following are 9 T cell receptor beta chains from one sample sequenced in a study of shared clonotypes between healthy human individuals. Libraries were prepared by immunoSEQ multiplex PCR; TCRdb keeps only in-frame clonotypes and omits some of them. The table shows 550,000 to 600,000 clones, with about 80% occurring only once. Sequencing was done on a sample of PBMCs. The source is a woman in her thirties or forties in good health. Some clones in this sample may be carry-over from other donors' samples.

The chain recombines TRBV5-1 with TRBJ1-2, with TRBD1 matching over 8 bases. The ends lost 4 bases at V and 4 bases at J; junction bases unmatched: 3. There are 13 residues in the CDR3. Germline V gene sequence: CDR1 SGHRS, CDR2 YFSETQ. DNA for the CDR3: TGCGCCAGCAGCCGGGGACAGGCCTATGGCTACACCTTC. Protein product: CASSRGQAYGYTF.

This clone was observed a handful of times. The genes are TRBV7-6 and TRBJ1-1; unclear D gene. This CDR3 comprises 13 residues. CDR1 and CDR2 (germline): SGHVS, FNYEAQ. The V end lost 4 bases, the J end lost 1 base, and 7 bases lay between the germline ends. CDR3 residues: CASSSNRNTEAFF. The CDR3 coding sequence is TGTGCCAGCAGCTCCAACAGGAACACTGAAGCTTTCTTT.

The count of this clone is one. This sequence joins TRBV5-1 and TRBJ2-7; D may match TRBD1 or TRBD2 (6 bases each). Deletions cut 2 bases from V and 3 bases from J, with 9 bases between. Germline loops: CDR1 SGHRS, CDR2 YFSETQ. The CDR3 covers 13 residues. CDR3: CASSLGGLYEQYF. The CDR3 DNA follows: TGCGCCAGCAGCTTAGGGGGGCTCTACGAGCAGTACTTC.

About this clone itself: The same CDR3 is also encoded by other DNA sequences in this sample. The chain is built from TRBV30 and TRBJ1-5, with D tentatively TRBD1 (5 bases). Germline CDR1 is GTSNPN and CDR2 is SVGIG (reference sequence). V shed 0 bases and J shed 3 bases, with 9 bases lying between them. The CDR3 has 14 residues. The CDR3 coding sequence is TGTGCCTGGAGTGTTTCAGGGTTCAATCAGCCCCAGCATTTT. Amino acid sequence: CAWSVSGFNQPQHF.

The gene calls are TRBV11-2 and TRBJ2-5, with D perhaps assigned TRBD1 or TRBD2 (5 bases each). Germline CDR1 reads SGHAT; CDR2 reads FQNNGV. This CDR3 has 17 amino acids. The V gene lost 5 bases and the J gene lost 4 bases, with 23 bases spanning the gap. CDR3 sequence (DNA): TGTGCCAGCAGCCCGGACCGGGGCAGGGCCATAGGAGAGACCCAGTACTTC. Encoded protein: CASSPDRGRAIGETQYF.

In its sample, this clone was seen a few times. The chain combines TRBV7-2 with TRBJ1-5; D is uncertain. V was pared by 3 bases and J by 4 bases, with 7 bases between. The germline V gene has CDR1 SGHTA and CDR2 FQGNSA. This CDR3 region has 13 residues. As DNA, the CDR3 is TGTGCCAGCAGCTTCGGGCAGAATCAGCCCCAGCATTTT. It codes for CASSFGQNQPQHF.

V usage is TRBV27 and J usage is TRBJ2-2, with D maybe TRBD2 (7 bases). The CDR3 has 15 residues. V was shortened by 3 bases and J by 7 bases, with 15 bases between the two germline ends. CDR1 is MNHEY and CDR2 is SMNVEV in the germline V gene (reference sequence). CDR3 in amino acids: CASSFGGRLVGELFF. In DNA, the CDR3 is TGTGCCAGCAGTTTCGGGGGGCGATTAGTCGGGGAGCTGTTTTTT.

The chain couples TRBV7-9 to TRBJ2-1, with D possibly being TRBD1 (5 bases). CDR3 length equals 15 residues. CDR1 is SEHNR, CDR2 FQNEAQ, per germline (reference sequence). The germline V and J ends were trimmed by 2 bases and 7 bases, with 15 bases remaining between them. The CDR3 reads CASSLKSAGRNEQFF. The CDR3 DNA follows: TGTGCCAGCAGCTTAAAATCGGCAGGGCGGAATGAGCAGTTCTTC.

V gene TRBV6-5 combines with J gene TRBJ1-1; possible D gene TRBD1, 5 bases. CDR1 is MNHEY, CDR2 SVGAGI, per germline. The ends were cut back, 5 bases at V and 5 bases at J, with 15 bases in the middle. The CDR3 length is 14 residues. The CDR3 DNA sequence: TGTGCCAGCAGTCCCCCGGGGGACGAGACTGAAGCTTTCTTT. Protein sequence: CASSPPGDETEAFF.